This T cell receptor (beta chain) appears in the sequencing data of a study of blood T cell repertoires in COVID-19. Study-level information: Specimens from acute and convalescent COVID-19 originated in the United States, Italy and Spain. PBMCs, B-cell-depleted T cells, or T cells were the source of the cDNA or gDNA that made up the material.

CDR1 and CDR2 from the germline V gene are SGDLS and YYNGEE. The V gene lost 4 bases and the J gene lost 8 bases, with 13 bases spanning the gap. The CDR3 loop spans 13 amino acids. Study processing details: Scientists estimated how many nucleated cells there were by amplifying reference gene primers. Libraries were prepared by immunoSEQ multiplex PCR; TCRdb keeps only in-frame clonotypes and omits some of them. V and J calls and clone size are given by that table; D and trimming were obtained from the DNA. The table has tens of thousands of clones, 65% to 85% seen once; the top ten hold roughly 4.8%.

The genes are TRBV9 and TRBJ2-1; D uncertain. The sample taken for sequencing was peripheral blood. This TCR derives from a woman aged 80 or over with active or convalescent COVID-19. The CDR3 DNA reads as TGTGCCAGCAGCCCCCAGGTGGTTGATGAGCAGTTCTTC. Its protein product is CASSPQVVDEQFF.